Below are 13 T cell receptor beta chains sequenced from a single sample in a study of CD8+ T cells in alopecia areata. The authors extracted RNA and reverse transcribed it into cDNA as the sequencing template. TCRdb keeps only in-frame clones here, not all; method: immunoSEQ multiplex PCR. The sample contains about 200,000 clones, 60% of which appear only once. Treatment in this sample: oral pan-JAK inhibitor, 5-10 mg twice daily. Source: CD4+ T cells sorted from blood, taken at week 24, from a patient treated with tofacitinib. These receptors originate from a human donor with alopecia areata.

This chain connects TRBV29-1 to TRBJ1-2; D might be TRBD1 (5 bases). This CDR3 is 13 amino acids long. Per germline, CDR1 SQVTM and CDR2 ANQGSEA. Trimming pared 6 bases from V and 1 base from J, leaving 12 bases between. The CDR3 bases are TGCAGCGTGGGGGACGCCCTTAACTATGGCTACACCTTC. It translates to CSVGDALNYGYTF. Drawing the rest from reference TRBV29-1 and TRBJ1-2, the complete variable domain is SAVISQKPSRDICQRGTSLTIQCQVDSQVTMMFWYRQQPGQSLTLIATANQGSEATYESGFVIDKFPISRPNLTFSTLTVSNMSPEDSSIYLCSVGDALNYGYTFGSGTRLTVV.

The chain employs TRBV11-2 and TRBJ1-5, with D maybe TRBD1 (6 bases). Germline assignment: CDR1 SGHAT and CDR2 FQNNGV. V lost 5 bases and J lost 2, with 13 bases in between. CDR3 length: 15 residues. CDR3 residues: CASSPQGSGNQPQHF. In nucleotides, the CDR3 is TGTGCCAGCAGCCCACAGGGTAGTGGCAATCAGCCCCAGCATTTT.

In nucleotides, the CDR3 is TGTGCCAGCAGCGTAGCGTCTAGTTGGTCCGGGGAGCTGTTTTTT. This codes for CASSVASSWSGELFF. The chain couples TRBV9 to TRBJ2-2; D gene uncertain. CDR1 is SGDLS, CDR2 YYNGEE, per germline. V was pared by 0 bases and J by 6 bases, with 12 bases between. The CDR3 contains 15 residues.

Only a few counts were recorded for this clone. The V and J genes are TRBV9 and TRBJ2-3; TRBD2 might be the D (6 bases). This CDR3 is 15 amino acids long. The germline V gene has CDR1 SGDLS and CDR2 YYNGEE. The V end lost 0 bases, the J end lost 6 bases, and 14 bases lay between the germline ends. The CDR3 here is CASSVGLVKNDTQYF. As DNA, the CDR3 is TGTGCCAGCAGCGTAGGACTAGTAAAGAATGATACGCAGTATTTT.

In this sample, this clone turned up a few times. The chain couples TRBV29-1 to TRBJ2-7; TRBD1 aligns across 8 bases. Looked up from germline, CDR1 is SQVTM and CDR2 is ANQGSEA. The CDR3 loop spans 11 amino acids. With V trimmed by 5 bases and J by 7 bases, 4 bases remained unmatched. The CDR3: CSVRTGWEQYF. DNA of the CDR3: TGCAGCGTTAGGACAGGGTGGGAGCAGTACTTC.

This clone was seen a handful of times. The chain recombines TRBV25-1 with TRBJ1-6, with D uncertain. CDR1 and CDR2 from the germline V gene are MGHDK and SYGVNS. The V end lost 6 bases, the J end lost 10 bases, and 10 bases lay between the germline ends. CDR3 size: 12 residues. The CDR3 spells CASSDLASPLHF. CDR3 nucleotides: TGTGCCAGCAGCGACCTTGCATCACCCCTCCACTTT.

This clone was found a few times. This rearrangement joins TRBV29-1 to TRBJ2-6; D gene uncertain. Germline V lookup: CDR1 SQVTM, CDR2 ANQGSEA. CDR3 length equals 13 residues. Trimming took 4 bases from V and 0 from J, leaving 4 bases between them. Here the CDR3 DNA reads TGCAGCGTTGGTGACTCTGGGGCCAACGTCCTGACTTTC. Translated: CSVGDSGANVLTF.

This clone appeared a single time. The rearrangement joins TRBV6-5 to TRBJ1-1, with 7 nucleotides matching TRBD1. Germline V gene lookup returns CDR1 MNHEY and CDR2 SVGAGI. CDR3 length: 13 amino acids. V lost 2 bases to trimming and J lost 5 bases; unmatched junction nucleotides: 2. The CDR3 is CASSYAGGTEAFF. CDR3 nucleotide sequence: TGTGCCAGCAGTTACGCAGGGGGGACTGAAGCTTTCTTT.

In its sample, this clone was seen a few times. The chain uses TRBV29-1 and TRBJ2-4, with a weak D call TRBD2 (6 bases). The V and J ends lost 5 bases and 3 bases respectively, with 11 bases between them. The germline V gene encodes CDR1 SQVTM and CDR2 ANQGSEA. The CDR3 length is 13 residues. The CDR3: CSVQGRDKNIQYF. For the CDR3, the DNA is TGCAGCGTTCAAGGGCGGGACAAAAACATTCAGTACTTC. The full variable domain, its missing parts supplied by reference TRBV29-1 and TRBJ2-4, is SAVISQKPSRDICQRGTSLTIQCQVDSQVTMMFWYRQQPGQSLTLIATANQGSEATYESGFVIDKFPISRPNLTFSTLTVSNMSPEDSSIYLCSVQGRDKNIQYFGAGTRLSVL.

This chain uses TRBV7-2 with TRBJ2-1; a possible D gene is TRBD1 (5 bases). Germline CDR1 reads SGHTA; CDR2 reads FQGNSA. This CDR3 region has 15 residues. V shed 1 base and J shed 5 bases, with 12 bases lying between them. CDR3 region: CASSLVTGSNNEQFF. CDR3 nucleotide sequence: TGTGCCAGCAGCTTAGTAACAGGATCGAACAATGAGCAGTTCTTC.

V and J are TRBV30 and TRBJ2-1, with D possibly being TRBD2 (8 bases). CDR1 is GTSNPN and CDR2 is SVGIG in the germline V gene (reference sequence). Trimming stripped 2 bases from V and 7 bases from J, with 18 bases between. This CDR3 has 15 amino acids. CDR3 in DNA: TGTGCCTGGAGTTCGGGAGGGGGCGCTTATAATGAGCAGTTCTTC. Its translation: CAWSSGGGAYNEQFF.

The chain employs TRBV30 and TRBJ1-2, with 7 bases that match TRBD1. Germline assignment: CDR1 GTSNPN and CDR2 SVGIG (reference sequence). J gave up 3 bases and V 4 bases, and 8 bases lay outside the gene matches. The CDR3 spans 14 residues. The CDR3 nucleotides read TGTGCCTGGAAATGGAGGGGGCGCGACTATGGCTACACCTTC. Its protein is CAWKWRGRDYGYTF.

This chain links TRBV7-8 with TRBJ1-5; D remains unclear. This CDR3 is built from 13 residues. Germline V gives CDR1 SGHVS, CDR2 FQNEAQ. Trimming removed 2 bases at V and 10 bases at J, with 12 bases between. In DNA, the CDR3 is TGTGCCAGCAGCTTATCGAGGTCGAATCCCCAGCATTTT. As protein: CASSLSRSNPQHF.